The 30 T cell receptor beta chains given below trace back to one sample, sequenced in a study of shared clonotypes between healthy human individuals (dated by TCRdb to between 2020 and 2021). The method behind the library was the immunoSEQ multiplex PCR assay. This is the immuneACCESS table as TCRdb keeps it, with only in-frame sequences that have V and J called. A part of the clones is gone; compared with another copy, unresolved V genes explain less than half, and the rest is unexplained. The sample records some 2,100,000 clones, more than 90% of which are singletons. Roughly 0.13% of the sample rests with the top ten. Sequenced input: naive CD4+ T cells sorted from blood. The intended sense of this specimen's cell subset or site label: CD45RA+ positively selected. Receptors originate from a man aged 18 to 30 in good health.

The chain uses TRBV1 and TRBJ2-3; the D call TRBD2 from the table was never checked on the DNA. TRBV1 is a pseudogene. CDR3 size: 16 residues. The CDR3 region has the DNA TGCACCAGCAGCCAAGATTCGGGGGGGATCACAGATACGCAGTATTTT. This translates into CTSSQDSGGITDTQYF.

The V call is TRBV4-1, the J call TRBJ2-2; possible D gene TRBD2, 6 bases. Germline V CDR1 and CDR2: MGHRA, YSYEKL. The CDR3 is 15 amino acids. Between the trimmed V and J ends, which lost 5 bases and 5 bases, there was a span of 15 bases. The CDR3 sequence is CASSAGSAGTGELFF. In DNA, the CDR3 is TGCGCCAGCAGCGCGGGAAGTGCGGGTACCGGGGAGCTGTTTTTT.

CDR3 coding DNA: TGTGCCAGCTCACGAGAAATGGACAGTACCTACAATGAGCAGTTCTTC. This sequence encodes CASSREMDSTYNEQFF. This chain connects TRBV18 to TRBJ2-1; weak D call: TRBD1 (6 bases). Between the trimmed V and J ends, which lost 4 bases and 2 bases, there was a span of 15 bases. Germline V gives CDR1 KGHSH, CDR2 LQKENI. The CDR3 extends over 16 amino acids.

This clone has a single count. The V gene is TRBV30, the J gene TRBJ1-6; 9 positions agree with TRBD1. Per germline, CDR1 GTSNPN and CDR2 SVGIG (reference sequence). The ends lost 0 bases at V and 10 bases at J; junction bases unmatched: 16. CDR3 length: 18 residues. The CDR3 nucleotides are TGTGCCTGGAGTGTTCCTGGGACAGGGCCTTTGACGGGGTCACCCCTCCACTTT. It is translated as CAWSVPGTGPLTGSPLHF.

This chain connects TRBV7-2 to TRBJ2-7; a weak D match, TRBD2 (5 bases). The CDR3 is 16 amino acids. V lost 2 bases to trimming and J lost 7 bases, with 21 bases between them. Germline V gene data show CDR1 as SGHTA and CDR2 as FQGNSA. DNA for the CDR3: TGTGCCAGCAGCTTATCCAGACTCCCAGAGGGTGGGGAGCAGTACTTC. This translates into CASSLSRLPEGGEQYF. Full variable domain (outside the CDR3, taken from reference TRBV7-2 and TRBJ2-7): GAGVSQSPSNKVTEKGKDVELRCDPISGHTALYWYRQSLGQGLEFLIYFQGNSAPDKSGLPSDRFSAERTGGSVSTLTIQRTQQEDSAVYLCASSLSRLPEGGEQYFGPGTRLTVT.

The genes are TRBV6-5 and TRBJ1-6; 10 bases agree with TRBD1. The length of the CDR3 is 15 residues. J gave up 7 bases and V 5 bases, and 5 bases lay outside the gene matches. CDR1 is MNHEY, CDR2 SVGAGI, per germline. Here the CDR3 DNA reads TGTGCCAGCAGTGTGCGGGGACAGGGGAATTCACCCCTCCACTTT. Translation gives CASSVRGQGNSPLHF.

The chain uses TRBV6-1 and TRBJ2-7; TRBD1 might be the D (6 bases). Germline-derived CDR1 and CDR2 are MNHNS and SASEGT. Trimming pared 6 bases from V and 2 bases from J, leaving 17 bases between. The CDR3 is made up of 15 amino acids. CDR3 protein: CASRPRTVVPYEQYF. The CDR3 DNA reads TGTGCCAGCAGGCCCCGGACAGTAGTACCCTACGAGCAGTACTTC.

The chain employs TRBV25-1 and TRBJ1-4; D gene unclear. V gave up 0 bases and J gave up 6 bases, with 8 bases separating them. CDR3 size: 14 residues. CDR1 and CDR2 (germline): MGHDK, SYGVNS. The chain's CDR3 is CASSEYGYDEKLFF. CDR3 bases: TGTGCCAGCAGTGAATATGGGTATGATGAAAAACTGTTTTTT.

For the CDR3, the DNA is TGCGCCAGCAGTGAGGAGGGTAGCGGGAGGGCCGGGAGCGAGCAGTACTTC. Protein product: CASSEEGSGRAGSEQYF. The chain couples TRBV10-2 to TRBJ2-7; 11 nucleotides line up with TRBD2. The CDR3 loop spans 17 amino acids. Germline V gene data show CDR1 as WSHSY and CDR2 as SAAADI. Trimming at V came to 2 bases and at J to 6 bases, leaving 12 bases not matched to a gene.

Here the CDR3 reads CASSQQTTGNTEAFF. The CDR3 DNA is TGCGCCAGCAGCCAACAGACGACAGGGAACACTGAAGCTTTCTTT. The chain carries TRBV5-1 and TRBJ1-1, with D tentatively TRBD1 (6 bases). The germline V gene has CDR1 SGHRS and CDR2 YFSETQ. The V gene lost 4 bases and the J gene lost 1 base, with 14 bases spanning the gap. The CDR3 is made up of 15 amino acids.

This sequence joins TRBV2 and TRBJ2-3; the match to TRBD2 covers 11 bases. Unmatched junction bases numbered 10, after V lost 11 bases and J lost 3 bases. The germline gives CDR1 SNHLY, CDR2 FYNNEI. There are 15 residues in the CDR3. CDR3 loop: CAGVGLAGGTDTQYF. The CDR3 nucleotides read TGTGCCGGTGTTGGTTTAGCGGGAGGGACAGATACGCAGTATTTT.

The genes are TRBV6-1 and TRBJ1-5, with 7 bases aligning to TRBD1. The CDR3 consists of 14 residues. The V segment lost 6 bases and the J segment 9 bases; nucleotides outside the gene matches: 11. Germline CDR1 and CDR2: MNHNS and SASEGT. DNA of the CDR3: TGTGCCAGCAGGTCGACAGGGTATGAAAGGCCCCAGCATTTT. Amino acids: CASRSTGYERPQHF.

The chain has TRBV7-2 and TRBJ2-1; the D gene is possibly TRBD2 (6 bases). The V gene's germline CDR1 is SGHTA and CDR2 FQGNSA. The ends were cut back, 1 base at V and 3 bases at J, with 16 bases in the middle. The CDR3 has 17 amino acids. CDR3 DNA: TGTGCCAGCAGCTTAGAGCCCTCGGGACTGGTCTACAATGAGCAGTTCTTC. This codes for CASSLEPSGLVYNEQFF.

The V call is TRBV10-3, the J call TRBJ2-2, with 8 bases identical to TRBD1. J gave up 6 bases and V 9 bases, and 9 bases lay outside the gene matches. The V gene's germline CDR1 is ENHRY and CDR2 SYGVKD. The CDR3 has 14 residues. This CDR3 is CAIKTGVSSGELFF. CDR3 nucleotides: TGTGCCATTAAGACAGGGGTCAGTTCCGGGGAGCTGTTTTTT.

The chain joins TRBV4-3 to TRBJ2-1, with 11 bases that match TRBD2. CDR1 is LGHNA and CDR2 is YSLEER in the germline V gene. This CDR3 has 17 amino acids. J was trimmed by 5 bases and V by 0 bases; bases with no gene match: 6. In DNA, the CDR3 is TGCGCCAGCAGCCAAGACCAAGGGACTAGCGGAAACAATGAGCAGTTCTTC. This sequence encodes CASSQDQGTSGNNEQFF.

Here the CDR3 DNA reads TGTGCCAGCAGCTTAGTGGAGGGGGCAAACTATGGCTACACCTTC. This gives the protein CASSLVEGANYGYTF. This sequence joins TRBV7-9 and TRBJ1-2; 7 bases are a match to TRBD1. CDR3 length: 15 amino acids. The germline gives CDR1 SEHNR, CDR2 FQNEAQ (reference sequence). V gave up 1 base and J gave up 2 bases; unmatched junction bases: 4.

The chain links TRBV7-2 to TRBJ2-3; TRBD1 or TRBD2 may be the D gene (5 bases each). Trimming stripped 5 bases from V and 0 bases from J, with 18 bases between. The V gene's germline CDR1 is SGHTA and CDR2 FQGNSA. The length of the CDR3 is 17 residues. CDR3 protein: CASSPPLGGPSTDTQYF. The CDR3 DNA reads TGTGCCAGCAGCCCGCCCCTTGGGGGACCTAGCACAGATACGCAGTATTTT.

The genes are TRBV7-9 and TRBJ1-1, with 11 bases that match TRBD1. The CDR3 spans 14 residues. CDR1 is SEHNR, CDR2 FQNEAQ, per germline (reference sequence). V gave up 6 bases and J gave up 4 bases; unmatched junction bases: 4. CDR3 in amino acids: CASRPGTGGTEAFF. CDR3 nucleotides: TGTGCCAGCAGACCCGGGACAGGGGGCACTGAAGCTTTCTTT.

V and J are TRBV5-4 and TRBJ1-2; tentatively, D is TRBD1 (6 bases). There are 17 residues in the CDR3. Trimming took 0 bases from V and 0 from J, leaving 15 bases between them. Germline CDR1 and CDR2: SGHNT and YYREEE (reference sequence). The DNA of the CDR3 is TGTGCCAGCAGCTTGGCGGCAGGGAGGGGGGCTAACTATGGCTACACCTTC. It yields the protein CASSLAAGRGANYGYTF.

J is TRBJ2-3 and V is TRBV30, with D uncertain. The V end lost 4 bases, the J end lost 4 bases, and 9 bases lay between the germline ends. The CDR3 contains 12 residues. Germline loops: CDR1 GTSNPN, CDR2 SVGIG (reference sequence). The CDR3 DNA follows: TGTGCCTGGAAGTTGGGCCCAGATACGCAGTATTTT. Protein product: CAWKLGPDTQYF. The full variable domain, its missing parts supplied by reference TRBV30 and TRBJ2-3, is SQTIHQWPATLVQPVGSPLSLECTVEGTSNPNLYWYRQAAGRGLQLLFYSVGIGQISSEVPQNLSASRPQDRQFILSSKKLLLSDSGFYLCAWKLGPDTQYFGPGTRLTVL.

About this clone: Other nucleotide sequences in the sample specify the same CDR3. The V and J genes are TRBV19 and TRBJ2-5; 8 bases match TRBD2. Germline values: CDR1 LNHDA, CDR2 SQIVND (reference sequence). With V trimmed by 5 bases and J by 5 bases, 4 bases remained unmatched. The CDR3 is made up of 13 amino acids. The CDR3 DNA sequence: TGTGCCAGTAGTCCGGGGGGGCCGGAGACCCAGTACTTC. This encodes CASSPGGPETQYF.

This sequence joins TRBV29-1 and TRBJ2-2; unclear D gene. CDR3 size: 13 residues. Germline CDR1 is SQVTM and CDR2 is ANQGSEA. Trimming shortened V by 4 bases and J by 6 bases, and 12 bases separated the two germline ends. CDR3 sequence reads: CSVVGYEAGELFF. CDR3 bases: TGCAGCGTTGTGGGGTATGAGGCCGGGGAGCTGTTTTTT.

The chain couples TRBV11-2 to TRBJ2-1; 7 nucleotides match TRBD2. V shed 2 bases, J shed 13 bases, and the junction held 11 bases outside the gene matches. Germline V gene data show CDR1 as SGHAT and CDR2 as FQNNGV. The CDR3 spans 14 residues. CDR3: CASSLLRGSYIQFF. CDR3 bases: TGTGCCAGCAGCTTATTGCGGGGGTCCTATATACAGTTCTTC.

This chain links TRBV2 with TRBJ1-6; D gene ambiguous. Germline V gene lookup returns CDR1 SNHLY and CDR2 FYNNEI. The ends were cut back, 8 bases at V and 7 bases at J, with 9 bases in the middle. The CDR3 extends over 12 amino acids. The CDR3: CASRAENSPLHF. CDR3 DNA: TGTGCCAGCCGGGCGGAAAATTCACCCCTCCACTTT.

The V call is TRBV7-8, the J call TRBJ2-7; TRBD2 matches 7 bases. V lost 5 bases to trimming and J lost 11 bases; unmatched junction nucleotides: 9. CDR1 is SGHVS and CDR2 is FQNEAQ in the germline V gene. CDR3 length: 12 residues. Here the CDR3 DNA reads TGTGCCAGCAGCCGGGGACTACCTACTAAGTACTTC. As protein: CASSRGLPTKYF.

This rearrangement joins TRBV19 to TRBJ1-1; 7 nucleotides agree with TRBD1. Germline CDR1 is LNHDA and CDR2 is SQIVND (reference sequence). Trimming took 5 bases from V and 2 from J; bases not matched to a gene: 11. This CDR3 comprises 16 residues. In nucleotides, the CDR3 is TGTGCCAGTAGTCTGTTTCCACAGGGGTTTAACACTGAAGCTTTCTTT. Translated, it gives CASSLFPQGFNTEAFF. Full variable domain (remainder filled in from reference TRBV19 and TRBJ1-1): DGGITQSPKYLFRKEGQNVTLSCEQNLNHDAMYWYRQDPGQGLRLIYYSQIVNDFQKGDIAEGYSVSREKKESFPLTVTSAQKNPTAFYLCASSLFPQGFNTEAFFGQGTRLTVV.

The rearrangement links TRBV19 to TRBJ2-3, with D possibly being TRBD1 (7 bases). Germline assignment: CDR1 LNHDA and CDR2 SQIVND (reference sequence). The CDR3 runs to 15 residues. Trimming pared 6 bases from V and 0 bases from J, leaving 13 bases between. In DNA, the CDR3 is TGTGCCAGTAGACTGACAGGGACTAGCACAGATACGCAGTATTTT. Translating gives CASRLTGTSTDTQYF.

This rearrangement joins TRBV28 to TRBJ2-5; no firm D call. V gave up 2 bases and J gave up 5 bases, with 9 bases separating them. In germline, CDR1 is MDHEN, CDR2 SYDVKM. The CDR3 runs 13 residues. CDR3 nucleotides: TGTGCCAGCAGTTTAGGGGTCCCGGAGACCCAGTACTTC. Protein sequence: CASSLGVPETQYF. Full variable domain (rest looked up from reference TRBV28 and TRBJ2-5): DVKVTQSSRYLVKRTGEKVFLECVQDMDHENMFWYRQDPGLGLRLIYFSYDVKMKEKGDIPEGYSVSREKKERFSLILESASTNQTSMYLCASSLGVPETQYFGPGTRLLVL.

The chain uses TRBV28 and TRBJ1-6; D call uncertain. Germline V CDR1 and CDR2: MDHEN, SYDVKM. The CDR3 consists of 15 residues. The V and J ends lost 5 bases and 3 bases respectively, with 11 bases between them. CDR3 residues: CASSPRPDYNSPLHF. The CDR3, as DNA: TGTGCCAGCAGTCCGCGACCCGACTATAATTCACCCCTCCACTTT.

The chain recombines TRBV7-2 with TRBJ1-2; the D gene is possibly TRBD1 (6 bases). The CDR3 covers 14 residues. V was pared by 5 bases and J by 4 bases, with 14 bases between. Germline CDR1 SGHTA, CDR2 FQGNSA. As DNA, the CDR3 is TGTGCCAGCAGCCCGAGACAGGCTGGCTATGGCTACACCTTC. Translated: CASSPRQAGYGYTF.